The 10 T cell receptor beta chains below were found in one sample sequenced in a study of T cell responses to AZD1222 COVID-19 vaccine. Clones were read by immunoSEQ multiplex PCR, and TCRdb kept only the in-frame ones, dropping some. The table shows about 150,000 clones, with less than 95% occurring only once. Sequencing was performed on peripheral blood, taken on day 0 of AZD1222 vaccination. Receptor source: an adult in good health.

This clone was counted once. The V gene is TRBV5-1, the J gene TRBJ1-2; D is unclear. The length of the CDR3 is 14 residues. Trimming pared 4 bases from V and 4 bases from J, leaving 14 bases between. Germline CDR1 SGHRS, CDR2 YFSETQ. The CDR3 spells CASSPAPGVYGYTF. The CDR3 DNA sequence: TGCGCCAGCAGCCCTGCACCCGGGGTCTATGGCTACACCTTC.

The chain uses TRBV6-1 and TRBJ1-4, with a weak D call TRBD1 (5 bases). The CDR3 length is 19 residues. The germline V gene encodes CDR1 MNHNS and CDR2 SASEGT. Trimming left V 1 base short and J 0 bases short, with 18 bases between. The CDR3 coding sequence is TGTGCCAGCAGTGAAGTTCTCTTAACAGGTTCGGCAACTAATGAAAAACTGTTTTTT. The encoded protein is CASSEVLLTGSATNEKLFF.

The rearrangement uses TRBV9 and TRBJ2-2, with no clear D. Trimming shortened V by 4 bases and J by 3 bases, and 10 bases separated the two germline ends. Germline CDR1 and CDR2: SGDLS and YYNGEE. The CDR3 runs 14 residues. CDR3 residues: CASSPPAYTGELFF. The CDR3, as DNA: TGTGCCAGCAGCCCCCCAGCCTACACCGGGGAGCTGTTTTTT.

This clone occurred once. V usage is TRBV27 and J usage is TRBJ1-2, with D hard to call. Germline V gives CDR1 MNHEY, CDR2 SMNVEV (reference sequence). The CDR3 has 15 residues. Trimming removed 0 bases at V and 4 bases at J, with 12 bases between. The DNA for the CDR3 is TGTGCCAGCAGTTTATCGGTAGGGCGGGGCTATGGCTACACCTTC. It specifies CASSLSVGRGYGYTF.

The chain combines TRBV28 with TRBJ1-4; 7 bases align to TRBD1. Germline V lookup: CDR1 MDHEN, CDR2 SYDVKM. This CDR3 comprises 15 residues. The junction had 5 bases not matched to a gene; V was cut back by 2 bases and J by 5 bases. CDR3 coding DNA: TGTGCCAGCAGTTTAGCTGGGACAGAAAATGAAAAACTGTTTTTT. Protein sequence: CASSLAGTENEKLFF.

The chain joins TRBV19 to TRBJ1-2, with D perhaps TRBD1 (6 bases). Germline V gene data show CDR1 as LNHDA and CDR2 as SQIVND (reference sequence). CDR3 length: 13 amino acids. V lost 6 bases and J lost 5, with 13 bases in between. This CDR3 is CASSQTGEYGYTF. The CDR3 bases are TGTGCCAGTAGCCAGACAGGAGAGTATGGCTACACCTTC.

The J gene is TRBJ1-2, the V gene TRBV6-5, with a weak D call TRBD1 (6 bases). The CDR3 has 15 amino acids. Germline V gene lookup returns CDR1 MNHEY and CDR2 SVGAGI. Trimming removed 2 bases at V and 5 bases at J, with 15 bases between. The CDR3: CASSYLGGGQYGYTF. CDR3 bases: TGTGCCAGCAGTTACCTGGGCGGGGGCCAGTATGGCTACACCTTC.

This clone appeared a single time. The rearrangement uses TRBV18 and TRBJ2-3; D gene ambiguous. This CDR3 comprises 13 residues. Germline values: CDR1 KGHSH, CDR2 LQKENI. V was cut by 3 bases and J by 8 bases, with 12 bases left in between. Here the CDR3 reads CASSPQDLSTQYF. The CDR3 nucleotides are TGTGCCAGCTCACCGCAGGACCTCAGTACGCAGTATTTT.

The chain employs TRBV27 and TRBJ1-6, with D uncertain. The V and J ends lost 7 bases and 3 bases respectively, with 7 bases between them. The CDR3 consists of 13 residues. CDR1 and CDR2 (germline): MNHEY, SMNVEV (reference sequence). The CDR3 sequence is CASTGVYNSPLHF. The CDR3 coding sequence is TGTGCCAGCACAGGCGTCTATAATTCACCCCTCCACTTT.

The chain employs TRBV6-4 and TRBJ1-2, with D hard to call. There are 14 residues in the CDR3. Germline V gene data show CDR1 as MRHNA and CDR2 as SNTAGT. V lost 1 base to trimming and J lost 5 bases, with 11 bases between them. Written as DNA, the CDR3 is TGTGCCAGCAGTGACTTCAAATGGCCTTATGGCTACACCTTC. Protein sequence: CASSDFKWPYGYTF.